The T cell receptor (beta chain) under discussion was sequenced for a study of human T cells and chemical hapten exposure. Time point described: patch test 3, about 24 weeks after DPC sensitization. As for treatment: therapeutic diphenylcyclopropenone sensitization with weekly scalp DPC. Looked up from germline, CDR1 is SNHLY and CDR2 is FYNNEI. The CDR3 totals 14 residues. V shed 6 bases and J shed 3 bases, with 13 bases lying between them. TCRdb re-called the RACE reads through MiXCR, storing one row per CDR3 protein. The sample comprises roughly 50,000 distinct CDR3 sequences, roughly a tenth of which are singletons, and roughly 17% rests with the top ten.

The source material was whole blood, sampled in connection with sensitization to the hapten diphenylcyclopropenone (DPC). The chain is built from TRBV2 and TRBJ2-3; weak D call: TRBD1 (6 bases). The TCR sequence derives from a woman aged 40 to 50 with alopecia areata. Some clones in this sample may be carry-over from other donors' samples. The CDR3 nucleotides read TGTGCCAGCAGACAGGGTTGGAGGACAGATACGCAGTATTTT. Translated: CASRQGWRTDTQYF.